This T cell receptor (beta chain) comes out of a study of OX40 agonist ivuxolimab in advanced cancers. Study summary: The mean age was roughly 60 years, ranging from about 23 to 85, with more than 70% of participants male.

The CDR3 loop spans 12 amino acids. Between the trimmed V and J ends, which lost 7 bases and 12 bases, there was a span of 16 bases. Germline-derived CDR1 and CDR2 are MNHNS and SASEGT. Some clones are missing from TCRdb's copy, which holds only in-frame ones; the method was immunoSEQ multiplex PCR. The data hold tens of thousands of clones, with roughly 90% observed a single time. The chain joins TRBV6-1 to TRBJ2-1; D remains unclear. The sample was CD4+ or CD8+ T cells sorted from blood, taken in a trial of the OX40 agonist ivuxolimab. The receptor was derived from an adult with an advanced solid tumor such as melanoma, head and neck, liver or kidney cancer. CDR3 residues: CASTKVFQGQFF. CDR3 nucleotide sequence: TGTGCCAGCACCAAGGTATTCCAAGGGCAGTTCTTC.